The 14 T cell receptor beta chains listed next were all sequenced from one sample in a study of shared clonotypes between healthy human individuals. TCRdb's copy holds only in-frame clones and misses some; the assay was immunoSEQ multiplex PCR. The top ten hold approximately 0.44% of the sample, which has over a million clones, 95% to 99% seen once. The sample taken for sequencing was naive CD4+ T cells sorted from blood. Subset denoted: CD45RA+ positively selected. Source of these receptors: a man younger than 40 in good health.

This clone was recorded once. The V and J genes are TRBV5-1 and TRBJ2-1; 12 nucleotides line up with TRBD2. V shed 4 bases and J 7 bases; nucleotides not matched to a gene: 9. Germline V gene data show CDR1 as SGHRS and CDR2 as YFSETQ. This CDR3 is built from 16 residues. Here the CDR3 DNA reads TGCGCCAGCAGCGCCGGACTAGCGGGAATTCTGAATGAGCAGTTCTTC. Amino acids: CASSAGLAGILNEQFF.

This sequence joins TRBV11-2 and TRBJ2-4; D is unclear. Trimming cost V 3 bases and J 5 bases, with 8 bases left between them. Per germline, CDR1 SGHAT and CDR2 FQNNGV. The CDR3 extends over 13 amino acids. CDR3 in DNA: TGTGCCAGCAGCTTTACGGGTCAAAACATTCAGTACTTC. Translation gives CASSFTGQNIQYF.

The chain has TRBV18 and TRBJ2-5; D perhaps matches TRBD1 (5 bases). This CDR3 is built from 14 residues. V dropped 3 bases and J dropped 1 base, with 9 bases sitting between them. Germline loops: CDR1 KGHSH, CDR2 LQKENI. The CDR3 bases are TGTGCCAGCTCACCTTTGGGGCCCCAAGAGACCCAGTACTTC. Encoded protein: CASSPLGPQETQYF.

V is TRBV27 and J is TRBJ2-7; D might be TRBD1 (7 bases). The CDR3 runs to 16 residues. Germline V gene data show CDR1 as MNHEY and CDR2 as SMNVEV (reference sequence). V was clipped by 5 bases and J by 2 bases, with 19 bases between them. The CDR3 bases are TGTGCCAGCAGTAAGTTTAGCAGGGGGGTCACCTACGAGCAGTACTTC. This translates into CASSKFSRGVTYEQYF.

The chain has TRBV30 and TRBJ1-3; D remains unclear. In germline, CDR1 is GTSNPN, CDR2 SVGIG (reference sequence). V gave up 1 base and J gave up 4 bases, with 17 bases separating them. This CDR3 spans 16 amino acids. This CDR3 is CAWSGLEGLSGNTIYF. The DNA of the CDR3 is TGTGCCTGGAGTGGATTGGAAGGGCTTTCGGGAAACACCATATATTTT.

This chain uses TRBV7-9 with TRBJ2-6; a weak D match, TRBD2 (5 bases). CDR1 SEHNR and CDR2 FQNEAQ come from the germline V gene (reference sequence). The germline V and J ends were trimmed by 6 bases and 4 bases, with 22 bases remaining between them. The length of the CDR3 is 18 residues. CDR3 sequence (DNA): TGTGCCAGCAGTTCCATACTAGGGATACCCCCCGGGGCCAACGTCCTGACTTTC. Protein product: CASSSILGIPPGANVLTF.

The V and J genes are TRBV18 and TRBJ2-2, with TRBD1 identical over 7 bases. Germline V gene lookup returns CDR1 KGHSH and CDR2 LQKENI. The CDR3 consists of 12 residues. Trimming removed 3 bases from V and 11 bases from J; junction bases left unmatched: 3. This CDR3 reads CASSPRQGELFF. The DNA for the CDR3 is TGTGCCAGCTCACCCCGACAGGGAGAGCTGTTTTTT.

J is TRBJ1-1 and V is TRBV18, with 7 bases aligning to TRBD1. CDR3 length: 18 residues. Looked up from germline, CDR1 is KGHSH and CDR2 is LQKENI. V shed 1 base, J shed 1 base, and the junction held 12 bases outside the gene matches. CDR3 DNA sequence: TGTGCCAGCTCACCACTTCGGACAGGAGCTATTTCGAACACTGAAGCTTTCTTT. Residues: CASSPLRTGAISNTEAFF.

V is TRBV7-2 and J is TRBJ1-2, with 12 bases matching TRBD1. This CDR3 spans 16 amino acids. Germline CDR1 SGHTA, CDR2 FQGNSA. The J segment lost 8 bases and the V segment lost 5 bases, leaving 12 bases of the junction unmatched. This CDR3 is CASSPPGTGGAFGYTF. CDR3 nucleotide sequence: TGTGCCAGCAGCCCTCCCGGGACAGGGGGCGCTTTCGGCTACACCTTC.

A remark on this clone: The identical CDR3 is also encoded by other nucleotide sequences in the sample. This chain connects TRBV19 to TRBJ2-5; TRBD2 might be the D (6 bases). The CDR3 sequence is 13 residues long. The V gene's germline CDR1 is LNHDA and CDR2 SQIVND (reference sequence). Trimming removed 8 bases from V and 5 bases from J, with 15 bases in between. The DNA for the CDR3 is TGTGCCAGTTCTACAGGAGGGCGGGAGACCCAGTACTTC. It is translated as CASSTGGRETQYF. The full variable domain, with the rest looked up from reference TRBV19 and TRBJ2-5, is DGGITQSPKYLFRKEGQNVTLSCEQNLNHDAMYWYRQDPGQGLRLIYYSQIVNDFQKGDIAEGYSVSREKKESFPLTVTSAQKNPTAFYLCASSTGGRETQYFGPGTRLLVL.

This clone was counted a single time. J is TRBJ2-7 and V is TRBV7-2; D is possibly TRBD1 (5 bases). Trimming removed 4 bases at V and 1 base at J, with 17 bases between. Germline V gene data show CDR1 as SGHTA and CDR2 as FQGNSA. The CDR3 loop spans 16 amino acids. CDR3 protein: CASSSYRSDGSYEQYF. The CDR3 DNA reads TGTGCCAGCAGCTCCTACAGGAGCGATGGGTCCTACGAGCAGTACTTC. Based on the CDR3 plus reference TRBV7-2 and TRBJ2-7, the full variable domain is GAGVSQSPSNKVTEKGKDVELRCDPISGHTALYWYRQSLGQGLEFLIYFQGNSAPDKSGLPSDRFSAERTGGSVSTLTIQRTQQEDSAVYLCASSSYRSDGSYEQYFGPGTRLTVT.

The V call is TRBV7-2, the J call TRBJ2-7, with 7 bases identical to TRBD2. V shed 7 bases, J shed 4 bases, and the junction held 13 bases outside the gene matches. This CDR3 is 15 amino acids long. Germline-derived CDR1 and CDR2 are SGHTA and FQGNSA. The CDR3 DNA reads as TGTGCCAGCACCGTTCAAGGCGGGAGAGGTTACGAGCAGTACTTC. Protein: CASTVQGGRGYEQYF. The entire variable domain, with the rest obtained from reference TRBV7-2 and TRBJ2-7, is as follows: GAGVSQSPSNKVTEKGKDVELRCDPISGHTALYWYRQSLGQGLEFLIYFQGNSAPDKSGLPSDRFSAERTGGSVSTLTIQRTQQEDSAVYLCASTVQGGRGYEQYFGPGTRLTVT.

The chain employs TRBV6-5 and TRBJ1-4; possibly TRBD1 for D (5 bases). Germline V gene sequence: CDR1 MNHEY, CDR2 SVGAGI. The CDR3 extends over 14 amino acids. The V end was cut by 2 bases, the J end by 9 bases, with 13 bases between. CDR3 sequence: CASSYGTKGQKLFF. CDR3 nucleotide sequence: TGTGCCAGCAGTTACGGGACTAAGGGGCAAAAACTGTTTTTT.

Notes on this clone: No DNA is shown, since the ends of the CDR3 on it are uncertain; the CDR3 is the one TCRdb lists. This chain connects TRBV7-9 to TRBJ1-5. The CDR3 has 15 amino acids, counting both end residues. CDR1 and CDR2 from the germline V gene are SEHNR and FQNEAQ (reference sequence). The CDR3 region is CASSFGPGSNQPQHF.